This TCR beta chain was documented in a study of blood T cell repertoires in COVID-19. Germline-derived CDR1 and CDR2 are SGHTA and FQGTGA. CDR3 length: 15 residues. V was clipped by 7 bases and J by 10 bases, with 23 bases between them. The repertoire was sequenced with immunoSEQ multiplex PCR; TCRdb's copy has only in-frame clones and lacks some. Of roughly 200,000 clones detected, about nine tenths appear once; the ten largest clones hold approximately 6.7%. The sequence was collected from a man aged 40-50 years with acute or convalescent COVID-19. Sequencing was done on a sample of peripheral blood. This chain joins TRBV7-3 and TRBJ2-1, with D tentatively TRBD2 (7 bases). As DNA, the CDR3 is TGTGCCAGCACCCTAGGCGGGATAGGGGGGGAGGAGCAGTTCTTC. It yields the protein CASTLGGIGGEEQFF.